The rows below give T cell receptor beta chains drawn from one sample of a study of shared clonotypes between healthy human individuals. TCRdb's copy holds only in-frame clones and misses some; the assay was immunoSEQ multiplex PCR. The repertoire holds roughly 1 million clones, with about 75% as singletons. Sequences were obtained from memory CD4+ T cells sorted from blood. These receptor sequences come from a man between 18 and 35 years old in good health. CDR3s include the opening cysteine and the closing phenylalanine or tryptophan. Each record gives: clone size, D gene, J gene, V gene, CDR3 DNA, CDR3 protein. The D gene is left open where the match is weak. Only part of the rows carry a size: once, few, many, or a class if the clone is expanded.

>few|TRBD1|TRBJ2-7|TRBV29-1
TGCAGCGCTCTGAAGATGAGGACAGGGGGCAATGGCTACGAGCAGTACTTC
CSALKMRTGGNGYEQYF
>once|TRBD1|TRBJ2-2|TRBV7-2
TGTGCCAGCAGCTTAGTCGGGACAGGGGTCTCCGGGGAGCTGTTTTTT
CASSLVGTGVSGELFF
>NA|NA|TRBJ2-5|TRBV30
TGTGCCTGGAGGGGAGGCGAGACCCAGTACTTC
CAWRGGETQYF
>NA|NA|TRBJ2-3|TRBV6-4
TGTGCCAGCAGTGACAGGTTCGGAACAGATACGCAGTATTTT
CASSDRFGTDTQYF
>NA|NA|TRBJ1-2|TRBV27
TGTGCCAGCAGTTCAGGGGCGCATGGCTACACCTTC
CASSSGAHGYTF
>few|TRBD1|TRBJ1-6|TRBV7-6
TGTGCCAGCAGCCCGGACAGGGGTAATTCACCCCTCCACTTT
CASSPDRGNSPLHF
>once|TRBD2|TRBJ2-2|TRBV6-1
TGTGCCAGCAGTGAAGACCAGCGGGGGTCCGGGGAGCTGTTTTTT
CASSEDQRGSGELFF
>NA|NA|TRBJ2-7|TRBV6-5
TGTGCCAGCCAAAGGGCAGGATCTAGCTCCTACGAGCAGTACTTC
CASQRAGSSSYEQYF
>NA|TRBD1|TRBJ2-7|TRBV27
TGTGCCAGCAGTTTAAACGCCCGGACAGGGAGTATCCCCTACGAGCAGTACTTC
CASSLNARTGSIPYEQYF
>NA|TRBD1|TRBJ1-6|TRBV18
TGTGCCAGCTCACCAACTTCAGGGGGAGGTAATTCACCCCTCCACTTT
CASSPTSGGGNSPLHF
>NA|TRBD2|TRBJ2-7|TRBV5-4
TGTGCCAGCAGCCGCGATAGCGGGAGCTCCTACGAGCAGTACTTC
CASSRDSGSSYEQYF
>NA|NA|TRBJ1-1|TRBV2
TGTGCCAGCAGTGAAGTCAGGCCATACACTGAAGCTTTCTTT
CASSEVRPYTEAFF
>NA|NA|TRBJ1-2|TRBV5-1
TGCGCCAGCAGCTTGGGCGTGACGAACTATGGCTACACCTTC
CASSLGVTNYGYTF
>NA|NA|TRBJ2-5|TRBV27
TGTGCCAGCCCTCCCCATCAAGAGACCCAGTACTTC
CASPPHQETQYF
>NA|NA|TRBJ2-1|TRBV7-9
TGTGCCAGCAGCCCAGAAGGGAATGAGCAGTTCTTC
CASSPEGNEQFF